Sequencing of this TCR beta chain was carried out in a study of molecular identifiers for immune sequencing clone quantification. Using its own MiXCR run on the PCR reads, TCRdb lists one record per CDR3 protein. The repertoire includes some 100,000 distinct CDR3 sequences, 15% to 20% of them detected once, and 0.85% sits in the top ten. Ten or more counts support this clonotype. CDR3 length: 15 amino acids. In germline, CDR1 is SGHVS, CDR2 FQNEAQ. V shed 1 base and J 5 bases; nucleotides not matched to a gene: 5. Sequencing was performed on naive CD8+ T cells from blood, with Jurkat cell RNA spiked in. The subset is: FACS-sorted CD8+CD4-CCR7+CD45RA+ naive T cells. This receptor was identified in a human donor in good health. Some libraries in this study had Jurkat cell RNA spiked in. This chain uses TRBV7-8 with TRBJ2-5; 9 bases line up with TRBD2. CDR3 coding DNA: TGTGCCAGCAGCTTAGGTGCGGGGGGGCCTGAGACCCAGTACTTC. The encoded protein is CASSLGAGGPETQYF.